Shown below are 19 T cell receptor beta chains from a single sample sequenced in a study of blood T cell repertoires in COVID-19. Sequencing used immunoSEQ multiplex PCR; TCRdb keeps in-frame clones, though not all of them. Among 150,000 to 200,000 clones listed, 80% to 95% were seen once. Sequencing was performed on peripheral blood. Receptors originate from a woman between 45 and 65 years old with acute or convalescent COVID-19.

The table lists this clone with a few counts. The rearrangement joins TRBV6-5 to TRBJ1-3; TRBD1 matches at 7 bases. With 8 bases clipped from V and 3 bases from J, the junction kept 10 bases outside the gene matches. Germline V gene data show CDR1 as MNHEY and CDR2 as SVGAGI. CDR3 length equals 15 residues. The CDR3 spells CASRQGAHNGNTIYF. CDR3 coding DNA: TGTGCCAGCCGACAGGGAGCCCATAATGGAAACACCATATATTTT.

The chain employs TRBV7-2 and TRBJ2-1; 8 positions match TRBD1. CDR1 and CDR2 from the germline V gene are SGHTA and FQGNSA. The CDR3 consists of 15 residues. After removal of 5 bases from V and 7 bases from J, the junction contained 10 bases not matched to a gene. The CDR3 protein is CASSPPGGYRNEQFF. As DNA, the CDR3 is TGTGCCAGCAGCCCTCCAGGGGGCTACAGGAATGAGCAGTTCTTC.

The chain recombines TRBV21-1 with TRBJ1-2. TRBV21-1 corresponds to a pseudogene. CDR3 length: 13 residues. Written as DNA, the CDR3 is TGTGCCAGCAGCCGATCAAGGGAGTATGGCTACACCTTC. Protein sequence: CASSRSREYGYTF.

Here the CDR3 reads CASSLGQGSGELFF. In DNA, the CDR3 is TGTGCCAGCAGTCTGGGACAGGGATCCGGGGAGCTGTTTTTT. This chain joins TRBV6-5 and TRBJ2-2; TRBD1 matches 9 bases. The CDR3 loop spans 14 amino acids. V shed 5 bases and J 6 bases; nucleotides not matched to a gene: 4. Per the germline V gene, CDR1 is MNHEY and CDR2 is SVGAGI.

This clone was detected only a few times. This rearrangement joins TRBV5-1 to TRBJ1-2; 10 positions match TRBD1. The V gene's germline CDR1 is SGHRS and CDR2 YFSETQ. V dropped 4 bases and J dropped 0; count of bases not matched to a gene: 12. CDR3 length: 18 residues. Here the CDR3 reads CASSPLAGQGLTNYGYTF. The CDR3 DNA reads as TGCGCCAGCAGCCCCCTCGCGGGACAGGGGCTAACTAACTATGGCTACACCTTC.

CDR3 coding DNA: TGTGCCAGCAGCTTGGGCAGGGGCGAGCCCCAGCATTTT. Its protein is CASSLGRGEPQHF. The genes are TRBV7-6 and TRBJ1-5; weak D call: TRBD1 (6 bases). CDR1 SGHVS and CDR2 FNYEAQ come from the germline V gene. Between the trimmed V and J ends, which lost 3 bases and 8 bases, there was a span of 11 bases. The CDR3 is made up of 13 amino acids.

CDR3 sequence: CAISESGGSYNEQFF. CDR3 nucleotide sequence: TGTGCCATCAGTGAAAGCGGGGGCTCCTACAATGAGCAGTTCTTC. The chain is built from TRBV10-3 and TRBJ2-1; 8 bases align to TRBD2. Germline assignment: CDR1 ENHRY and CDR2 SYGVKD. V was pared by 3 bases and J by 0 bases, with 1 base of the junction left unmatched. The CDR3 contains 15 residues.

The CDR3 coding sequence is TGTGCCAGCAGCTCCGGACAGGGGACTGAAGCTTTCTTT. It translates to CASSSGQGTEAFF. The chain employs TRBV5-6 and TRBJ1-1; 9 positions match TRBD1. Germline V gives CDR1 SGHDT, CDR2 YYEEEE. The CDR3 sequence is 13 residues long. J was trimmed by 5 bases and V by 3 bases; bases with no gene match: 2.

The gene calls are TRBV5-8 and TRBJ1-6; the match to TRBD1 covers 7 bases. The V segment lost 2 bases and the J segment 10 bases; nucleotides outside the gene matches: 9. The CDR3 covers 15 residues. Germline CDR1 is SGHTS and CDR2 is YDEGEE. The CDR3 coding sequence is TGTGCCAGCAGCTTTGAGGGGGCGTACGGATCACCCCTCCACTTT. Protein sequence: CASSFEGAYGSPLHF.

V and J are TRBV28 and TRBJ1-5, with 8 nucleotides matching TRBD1. The V segment lost 8 bases and the J segment 0 bases; nucleotides outside the gene matches: 3. The CDR3 consists of 14 residues. CDR1 MDHEN and CDR2 SYDVKM come from the germline V gene. The CDR3 nucleotides read TGTGCCAGCGGGACAGGATCTAGCAATCAGCCCCAGCATTTT. Amino acid sequence: CASGTGSSNQPQHF.

This sequence joins TRBV11-2 and TRBJ2-7; TRBD1 matches at 9 bases. Looked up from germline, CDR1 is SGHAT and CDR2 is FQNNGV. The CDR3 is 18 amino acids. The ends lost 6 bases at V and 0 bases at J; junction bases unmatched: 15. The CDR3 region has the DNA TGTGCCAGCAGTTTCGGAACCACCGGGACAGGGTCCTCCTACGAGCAGTACTTC. Protein product: CASSFGTTGTGSSYEQYF.

The chain has TRBV7-2 and TRBJ1-3; possibly TRBD1 for D (6 bases). The CDR3 loop spans 16 amino acids. Germline CDR1 and CDR2: SGHTA and FQGNSA. Trimming left V 5 bases short and J 1 base short, with 15 bases between. CDR3 in DNA: TGTGCCAGCAGCGTCGACAGGATTCTATCTGGAAACACCATATATTTT. It yields the protein CASSVDRILSGNTIYF.

The chain links TRBV3-1 (or the pseudogene TRBV3-2) to TRBJ2-1; TRBD1 aligns across 12 bases. The germline V gene has CDR1 LGHDT and CDR2 YNNKEL (reference sequence). Trimming removed 4 bases from V and 10 bases from J; junction bases left unmatched: 11. The CDR3 has 16 residues. CDR3 loop: CASSPRDRGPLSEQFF. The CDR3 DNA reads TGTGCCAGCAGCCCGCGGGACAGGGGGCCTCTCTCCGAGCAGTTCTTC.

The J gene is TRBJ2-1, the V gene TRBV20-1, with TRBD2 matching 9 bases. The junction had 8 bases not matched to a gene; V was cut back by 3 bases and J by 8 bases. The CDR3 has 14 amino acids. Per germline, CDR1 DFQATT and CDR2 SNEGSKA (reference sequence). DNA of the CDR3: TGCAGTGCTAGTCCAGCGGGAGGTAGCGATGAGCAGTTCTTC. This encodes CSASPAGGSDEQFF.

The V and J genes are TRBV10-3 and TRBJ2-5, with TRBD1 identical over 11 bases. V dropped 2 bases and J dropped 1; count of bases not matched to a gene: 3. Per the germline V gene, CDR1 is ENHRY and CDR2 is SYGVKD. CDR3 length: 16 residues. The CDR3 nucleotides read TGTGCCATCAGTGAGCGGACAGGGGGCCGCCAAGAGACCCAGTACTTC. It translates to CAISERTGGRQETQYF.

The chain has TRBV6-1 and TRBJ2-7; no firm D call. V was pared by 1 base and J by 3 bases, with 10 bases between. The CDR3 is 14 amino acids. Germline V gene sequence: CDR1 MNHNS, CDR2 SASEGT. This CDR3 is CASSEGGSLYEQYF. The CDR3 region has the DNA TGTGCCAGCAGTGAAGGCGGCAGTCTCTACGAGCAGTACTTC.

The genes are TRBV29-1 and TRBJ2-1; 8 bases map to TRBD1. Germline CDR1 SQVTM, CDR2 ANQGSEA. V lost 5 bases to trimming and J lost 0 bases; unmatched junction nucleotides: 3. The CDR3 covers 14 residues. For the CDR3, the DNA is TGCAGCGTTACAGGGGGGAGCTCCTACAATGAGCAGTTCTTC. Its protein product is CSVTGGSSYNEQFF.

This CDR3 is CASEEGLGNTEAFF. CDR3 nucleotides: TGCGCCAGCGAAGAGGGTCTTGGGAACACTGAAGCTTTCTTT. The V and J genes are TRBV4-1 and TRBJ1-1; D gene uncertain. Germline V gene sequence: CDR1 MGHRA, CDR2 YSYEKL. V gave up 8 bases and J gave up 1 base, with 14 bases separating them. The CDR3 is 14 residues long.

V gene TRBV30 combines with J gene TRBJ2-7, with 7 bases matching TRBD2. CDR1 and CDR2 (germline): GTSNPN, SVGIG (reference sequence). With 1 base clipped from V and 0 bases from J, the junction kept 6 bases outside the gene matches. The CDR3 spans 15 residues. The CDR3 protein is CAWSEGLAASYEQYF. CDR3 nucleotides: TGTGCCTGGAGTGAAGGCCTAGCGGCCTCCTACGAGCAGTACTTC.